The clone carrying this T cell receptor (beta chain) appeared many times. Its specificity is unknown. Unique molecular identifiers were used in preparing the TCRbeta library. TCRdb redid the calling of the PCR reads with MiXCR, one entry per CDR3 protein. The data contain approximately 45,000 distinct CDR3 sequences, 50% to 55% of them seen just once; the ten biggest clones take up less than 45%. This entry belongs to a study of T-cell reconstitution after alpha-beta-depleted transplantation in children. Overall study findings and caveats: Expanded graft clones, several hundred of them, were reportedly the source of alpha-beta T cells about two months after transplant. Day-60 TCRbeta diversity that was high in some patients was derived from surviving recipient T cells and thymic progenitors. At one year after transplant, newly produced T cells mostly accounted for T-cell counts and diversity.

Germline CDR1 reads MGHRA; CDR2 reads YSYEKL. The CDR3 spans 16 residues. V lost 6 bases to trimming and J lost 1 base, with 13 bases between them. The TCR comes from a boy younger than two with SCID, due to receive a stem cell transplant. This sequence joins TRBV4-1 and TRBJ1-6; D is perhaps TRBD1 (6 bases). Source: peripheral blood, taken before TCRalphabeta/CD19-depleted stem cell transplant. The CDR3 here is CASSLRGGSYNSPLHF. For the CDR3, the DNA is TGCGCCAGCAGTCTCAGGGGAGGTTCCTATAATTCACCCCTCCACTTT.